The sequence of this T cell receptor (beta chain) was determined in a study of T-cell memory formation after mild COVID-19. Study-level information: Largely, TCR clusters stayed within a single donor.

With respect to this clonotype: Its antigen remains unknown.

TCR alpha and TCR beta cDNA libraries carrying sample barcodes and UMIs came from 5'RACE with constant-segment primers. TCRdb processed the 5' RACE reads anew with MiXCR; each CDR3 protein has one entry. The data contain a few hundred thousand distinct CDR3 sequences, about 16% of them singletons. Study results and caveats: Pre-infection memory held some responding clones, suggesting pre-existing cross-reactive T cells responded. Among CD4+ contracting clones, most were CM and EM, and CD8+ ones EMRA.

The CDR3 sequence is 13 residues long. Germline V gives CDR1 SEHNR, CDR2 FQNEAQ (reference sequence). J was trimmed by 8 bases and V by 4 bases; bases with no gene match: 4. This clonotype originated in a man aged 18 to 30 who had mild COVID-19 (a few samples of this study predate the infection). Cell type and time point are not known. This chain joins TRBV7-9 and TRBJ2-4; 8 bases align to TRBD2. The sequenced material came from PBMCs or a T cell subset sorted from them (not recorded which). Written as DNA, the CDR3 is TGTGCCAGCAGCTCGGCCGGGGGGGACATTCAGTACTTC. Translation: CASSSAGGDIQYF. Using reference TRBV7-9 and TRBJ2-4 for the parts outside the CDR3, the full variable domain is DTGVSQNPRHKITKRGQNVTFRCDPISEHNRLYWYRQTLGQGPEFLTYFQNEAQLEKSRLLSDRFSAERPKGSFSTLEIQRTEQGDSAMYLCASSSAGGDIQYFGAGTRLSVL.